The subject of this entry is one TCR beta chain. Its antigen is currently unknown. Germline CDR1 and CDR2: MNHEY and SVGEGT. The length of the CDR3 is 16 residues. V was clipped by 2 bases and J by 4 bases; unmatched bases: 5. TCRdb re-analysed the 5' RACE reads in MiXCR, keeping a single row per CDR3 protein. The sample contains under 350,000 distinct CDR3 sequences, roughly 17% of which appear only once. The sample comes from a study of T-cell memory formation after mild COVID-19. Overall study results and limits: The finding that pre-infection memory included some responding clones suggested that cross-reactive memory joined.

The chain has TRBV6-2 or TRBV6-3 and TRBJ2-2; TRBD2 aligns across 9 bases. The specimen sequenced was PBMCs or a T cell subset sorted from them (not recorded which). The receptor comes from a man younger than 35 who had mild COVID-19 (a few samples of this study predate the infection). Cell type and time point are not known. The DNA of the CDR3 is TGTGCCAGCAGTTACCATGTAGCGGGGGCCACCGGGGAGCTGTTTTTT. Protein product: CASSYHVAGATGELFF.